These T cell receptor beta chains were read from a single sample in a study of identical twins. TCRdb used MiXCR to reprocess the 5' RACE reads, holding one entry per CDR3 protein. The profile shows approximately 550,000 distinct CDR3 sequences, about a fifth of them singletons. This sample also belongs to another study, concerning yellow fever vaccine responses in identical twins.

The sample was CD4+ T cells sorted from blood. These receptors all come from a woman aged 18-30 years in good health. CDR3s include the opening cysteine and the closing phenylalanine or tryptophan. A D gene is named only where the DNA matches it firmly. Clone size is shown for a subset of rows, as once, few, many or a class of expanded clone.

j_call clone_size d_call v_call cdr3_aa cdr3_nt
TRBJ2-2 few - TRBV14 CASSQGTGFPGELFF TGTGCCAGCAGCCAAGGAACAGGGTTTCCCGGGGAGCTGTTTTTT
TRBJ2-1 few - TRBV9 CASSVSGDSYNEQFF TGTGCCAGCAGCGTTAGCGGAGACTCCTACAATGAGCAGTTCTTC
TRBJ2-5 - - TRBV24-1 CATSDLVGHQETQYF TGTGCCACCAGTGATTTAGTGGGACACCAAGAGACCCAGTACTTC
TRBJ2-3 - - TRBV5-1 CASSALGGTDTQYF TGCGCCAGCAGCGCCCTAGGGGGAACAGATACGCAGTATTTT
TRBJ2-1 few TRBD2 TRBV3-1 CASSHRTSVRYNEQFF TGTGCCAGCAGCCACAGGACTAGCGTTAGATACAATGAGCAGTTCTTC
TRBJ2-2 few - TRBV29-1 CSSSGGADTGELFF TGCAGCTCCTCTGGGGGGGCGGACACCGGGGAGCTGTTTTTT
TRBJ2-5 - - TRBV20-1 CSARSPPGRIETQYF TGCAGTGCTAGATCCCCACCGGGTAGGATTGAGACCCAGTACTTC
TRBJ2-5 - TRBD2 TRBV9 CASSRASGGSSQETQYF TGTGCCAGCAGCCGGGCTAGCGGTGGGAGCTCCCAAGAGACCCAGTACTTC
TRBJ1-6 few - TRBV14 CASSPGASPLHF TGTGCCAGCAGCCCCGGGGCGTCACCCCTCCACTTT
TRBJ2-1 - TRBD1 TRBV15 CATSRDAKGAYNEQFF TGTGCCACCAGCAGAGATGCGAAGGGGGCGTACAATGAGCAGTTCTTC
TRBJ2-5 few TRBD2 TRBV7-8 CASSMGLAGAPLRAQYF TGTGCCAGCAGCATGGGACTAGCGGGGGCCCCACTACGGGCCCAGTACTTC
TRBJ2-1 - - TRBV2 CASSEGSSYNEQFF TGTGCCAGCAGTGAGGGGAGCTCCTACAATGAGCAGTTCTTC
TRBJ1-1 few - TRBV20-1 CSARQTDNTEAFF TGCAGTGCTAGGCAGACAGATAACACTGAAGCTTTCTTT
TRBJ2-7 few TRBD1 TRBV24-1 CATSDPGQGAGEQYF TGTGCCACCAGTGATCCCGGACAGGGGGCAGGCGAGCAGTACTTC
TRBJ1-1 - TRBD1 TRBV4-2 CASSWGQTGGTEAFF TGTGCCAGCAGCTGGGGCCAAACAGGGGGCACTGAAGCTTTCTTT
TRBJ1-2 - - TRBV27 CASSLRGRDGYTF TGTGCCAGCAGTTTACGAGGGAGGGATGGCTACACCTTC
TRBJ2-3 few - TRBV27 CASMSNVVLDTQYF TGTGCCAGCATGAGTAACGTAGTTCTAGATACGCAGTATTTT
TRBJ2-1 - - TRBV7-6 CASSLGIWNEQFF TGTGCCAGCAGCTTAGGCATATGGAATGAGCAGTTCTTC
TRBJ2-3 few TRBD2 TRBV6-5 CASSYSASGGSTDTQYF TGTGCCAGCAGTTACTCGGCTAGCGGGGGGAGCACAGATACGCAGTATTTT
TRBJ1-1 - - TRBV7-9 CASSSTGWGTEAFF TGTGCCAGCAGCTCTACAGGGTGGGGCACTGAAGCTTTCTTT
TRBJ1-6 few - TRBV20-1 CSAIGEQGGSPLHF TGCAGTGCTATTGGGGAACAGGGCGGTTCCCCCCTCCACTTT
TRBJ2-3 few TRBD1 TRBV10-3 CAISDRGQVTDTQYF TGTGCCATCAGTGATCGTGGACAGGTCACAGATACGCAGTATTTT
TRBJ2-1 - - TRBV29-1 CSVDSLGYEQFF TGCAGCGTGGACTCCCTAGGGTATGAGCAGTTCTTC
TRBJ2-1 few - TRBV2 CATRTGGTNEQFF TGTGCCACCCGGACCGGCGGGACCAATGAGCAGTTCTTC
TRBJ2-1 few TRBD2 TRBV5-1 CASSFYVFSGRGSYNEQFF TGCGCCAGCAGCTTTTATGTATTTAGCGGGCGAGGGTCCTACAATGAGCAGTTCTTC